This T cell receptor beta chain was profiled in a study of T cells after yellow fever vaccination. TCRdb called the 5' RACE reads again in MiXCR, with one record for every CDR3 protein. Counted here are about 340,000 distinct CDR3 sequences, approximately 3.9% occurring once; the ten biggest clones make up less than 25%. This clonotype was observed a few times. This specimen consisted of PBMCs, obtained 5 days after the yellow fever booster vaccination. This clonotype was sampled from a man younger than 35 who received the YFV17D yellow fever vaccine.

The CDR3 loop reads CSARDWADNTEAFF. In DNA form, the CDR3 reads TGCAGTGCTAGAGATTGGGCAGACAACACTGAAGCTTTCTTT. The J gene is TRBJ1-1, the V gene TRBV20-1; the D is unclear. CDR3 length equals 14 residues. V lost 0 bases and J lost 2, with 10 bases in between. CDR1 DFQATT and CDR2 SNEGSKA come from the germline V gene (reference sequence).